This T cell receptor (beta chain) was captured by sequencing in a study of blood T cells in healthy people across ages. General study findings and limits: Correlation between TCR beta diversity and naive T cell percentage was strong.

Isolation recovered at least 6.5 million PBMCs from every sample. As regards this clonotype: Its specificity is not known.

This CDR3 contains 14 residues. Trimming took 3 bases from V and 2 from J, leaving 10 bases between them. Germline V gene lookup returns CDR1 MDHEN and CDR2 SYDVKM. Together with a sample-barcoded 5' primer, a J-beta primer mix was included in a second PCR lasting about 7 to 12 cycles. The template-switch adaptor, which had 12 random nucleotides, put a tag on each cDNA molecule. TCRdb independently ran MiXCR on the 5' RACE reads; one entry per CDR3 protein. The table shows roughly 700,000 distinct CDR3 sequences, with roughly 25% occurring only once. Another study also made use of these data, one on T cells of mothers and their children. From that second work: Slightly higher but non-significant overlap marked related mother-child pairs versus unrelated pairs.

The receptor comes from a boy younger than 18 in good health. The rearrangement links TRBV28 to TRBJ1-2; no clear D. Sequenced sample: blood. CDR3 sequence reads: CASSFRTENYGYTF. DNA for the CDR3: TGTGCCAGCAGTTTTCGGACCGAGAACTATGGCTACACCTTC.